The 2 T cell receptor beta chains below all came from one sample that was sequenced in a study of post-analysis software for immune sequencing data. No antigen is known for these receptors. Study-level points and caveats: Patients showed TRBV5-6, TRBV5-1 and TRBV20-1 among a handful of TRBV segments more frequent than in controls.

Presence of unique molecular identifiers characterized the TCR beta cDNA libraries. TCRdb itself ran the PCR reads through MiXCR, one entry per CDR3 protein. The table includes fewer than 850,000 distinct CDR3 sequences, 46% detected once. Sequences were obtained from blood. The receptors were sampled from a girl aged 10 to 17 with multiple sclerosis.

The V gene is TRBV7-9, the J gene TRBJ2-7; 11 nucleotides match TRBD2. Trimming cost V 5 bases and J 2 bases; bases outside gene matches: 5. The CDR3 extends over 15 amino acids. Germline CDR1 reads SEHNR; CDR2 reads FQNEAQ (reference sequence). In DNA, the CDR3 is TGTGCCAGCAGCGATCTTAGCGGGAGGGCCTACGAGCAGTACTTC. Protein sequence: CASSDLSGRAYEQYF.

This clonotype was counted only a few times. The genes are TRBV10-3 and TRBJ2-7; D is possibly TRBD1 (5 bases). The ends were cut back, 6 bases at V and 1 base at J, with 16 bases in the middle. Germline CDR1 ENHRY, CDR2 SYGVKD. The CDR3 runs 15 residues. The DNA for the CDR3 is TGTGCCATCAGCCCCAGGGCGCAGGGTTCCTACGAGCAGTACTTC. Its protein product is CAISPRAQGSYEQYF.